These 32 T cell receptor beta chains were all obtained from the same sample, sequenced in a study of control samples from healthy donors and cancer patients (dated by TCRdb to about 2020). Library preparation employed the immunoSEQ multiplex PCR assay. TCRdb provides this immuneACCESS table in a form limited to in-frame rearrangements. Some clones are lacking; in checked studies, under half of them reflect an unresolved V gene, and why the rest are absent is not known. Across this sample there are roughly 370,000 clones, with around nine tenths seen only once. Together, the top ten hold 6% to 7% of the sample. Sequenced sample: PBMCs. The origin of the receptors is a man aged 35 to 55 with head and neck cancer.

About this clone itself: The junction departs from the called germline gene at one end, perhaps through a read error. The chain has TRBV29-1 and TRBJ2-7; D tentatively reads TRBD1 or TRBD2 (7 bases each). The CDR3 consists of 12 residues. From germline, CDR1 is SQVTM and CDR2 ANQGSEA. Written as DNA, the CDR3 is TGCAGCGTTGCCCAGGGGGACTATGAGCAATACTTC. Protein product: CSVAQGDYEQYF.

The J gene is TRBJ1-2, the V gene TRBV5-6; tentative D call: TRBD1 (5 bases). Trimming removed 2 bases from V and 5 bases from J, with 16 bases in between. The germline V gene encodes CDR1 SGHDT and CDR2 YYEEEE. CDR3 size: 15 residues. The CDR3 loop is CASSLYQGGPYGYTF. CDR3 DNA: TGTGCCAGCAGCTTATATCAGGGAGGACCGTATGGCTACACCTTC.

This rearrangement joins TRBV5-5 to TRBJ1-4, with a possible D match to TRBD1 (5 bases). The CDR3 consists of 15 residues. Germline values: CDR1 SGHKS, CDR2 YYEKEE (reference sequence). Trimming took 5 bases from V and 1 from J, leaving 12 bases between them. The CDR3 reads CASSPEGRTNEKLFF. As DNA, the CDR3 is TGTGCCAGCAGTCCGGAGGGGAGAACTAATGAAAAACTGTTTTTT. The full variable domain, completed using reference TRBV5-5 and TRBJ1-4, is DAGVTQSPTHLIKTRGQQVTLRCSPISGHKSVSWYQQVLGQGPQFIFQYYEKEERGRGNFPDRFSARQFPNYSSELNVNALLLGDSALYLCASSPEGRTNEKLFFGSGTQLSVL.

The CDR3 loop is CASSQDKRGDNQETQYF. DNA for the CDR3: TGCGCCAGCAGCCAAGATAAGCGGGGGGATAATCAAGAGACCCAGTACTTC. J is TRBJ2-5 and V is TRBV4-1, with 9 bases fitting TRBD2. After removal of 0 bases from V and 2 bases from J, the junction contained 7 bases not matched to a gene. The CDR3 is made up of 17 amino acids. Germline values: CDR1 MGHRA, CDR2 YSYEKL.

This chain connects TRBV5-1 to TRBJ1-2; D might be TRBD1 (6 bases). V was cut by 0 bases and J by 0 bases, with 12 bases left in between. Germline-derived CDR1 and CDR2 are SGHRS and YFSETQ. The CDR3 length is 16 residues. CDR3 region: CASSLGFRTANYGYTF. The DNA for the CDR3 is TGCGCCAGCAGCTTGGGTTTCAGGACAGCTAACTATGGCTACACCTTC.

This chain links TRBV9 with TRBJ2-2, with TRBD2 as a possible D gene (6 bases). CDR1 is SGDLS, CDR2 YYNGEE, per germline. Trimming took 2 bases from V and 6 from J, leaving 11 bases between them. The length of the CDR3 is 14 residues. The CDR3, as DNA: TGTGCCAGCAGCGTCGGGGGTGGTTCCGGGGAGCTGTTTTTT. Its translation: CASSVGGGSGELFF.

The chain is built from TRBV7-3 and TRBJ1-2; TRBD1 matches 7 bases. The CDR3 has 15 amino acids. Germline trimming cut 1 base from V and 8 bases from J; bases unmatched to any gene: 10. Germline V gene lookup returns CDR1 SGHTA and CDR2 FQGTGA. For the CDR3, the DNA is TGTGCCAGCAGCTTAAGAGGGGGCGGAATGGACGGCTACACCTTC. This sequence encodes CASSLRGGGMDGYTF.

The V and J genes are TRBV7-9 and TRBJ2-7; 7 bases line up with TRBD1. Germline CDR1 reads SEHNR; CDR2 reads FQNEAQ (reference sequence). The CDR3 contains 13 residues. Trimming removed 5 bases from V and 7 bases from J; junction bases left unmatched: 8. The CDR3 region is CASSLTGSREQYF. In DNA, the CDR3 is TGTGCCAGCAGCCTGACAGGGTCCAGGGAGCAGTACTTC. The variable domain in full, with the rest retrieved from reference TRBV7-9 and TRBJ2-7, is DTGVSQNPRHKITKRGQNVTFRCDPISEHNRLYWYRQTLGQGPEFLTYFQNEAQLEKSRLLSDRFSAERPKGSFSTLEIQRTEQGDSAMYLCASSLTGSREQYFGPGTRLTVT.

The rearrangement uses TRBV18 and TRBJ2-7; TRBD1 is a possible D gene (5 bases). The CDR3 extends over 15 amino acids. Trimming took off 0 bases at V and 0 bases at J, with 9 bases between the two ends. Germline assignment: CDR1 KGHSH and CDR2 LQKENI. The CDR3 DNA is TGTGCCAGCTCACCACCGAGACAGAGCTCCTACGAGCAGTACTTC. It codes for CASSPPRQSSYEQYF. Full variable domain (outside the CDR3, taken from reference TRBV18 and TRBJ2-7): NAGVMQNPRHLVRRRGQEARLRCSPMKGHSHVYWYRQLPEEGLKFMVYLQKENIIDESGMPKERFSAEFPKEGPSILRIQQVVRGDSAAYFCASSPPRQSSYEQYFGPGTRLTVT.

As to this clone: One end of the junction varies from germline; a read error may be responsible. The chain carries TRBV18 and TRBJ1-6; D might be TRBD1 (6 bases). CDR3 size: 13 residues. Germline V gives CDR1 KGHSH, CDR2 LQKENI. As DNA, the CDR3 is TGTGCCAGCTCACCATCGGGTTCGGCAGGGGTCCTCTTT. Its protein product is CASSPSGSAGVLF. The entire variable domain, with the rest obtained from reference TRBV18 and TRBJ1-6, is as follows: NAGVMQNPRHLVRRRGQEARLRCSPMKGHSHVYWYRQLPEEGLKFMVYLQKENIIDESGMPKERFSAEFPKEGPSILRIQQVVRGDSAAYFCASSPSGSAGVLFGNGTRLTVT.

The gene calls are TRBV18 and TRBJ1-1; D ambiguous. Germline V CDR1 and CDR2: KGHSH, LQKENI. This CDR3 has 14 residues. V was shortened by 0 bases and J by 3 bases, with 8 bases between the two germline ends. The CDR3 region is CASSPPVGYTEAFF. CDR3 DNA sequence: TGTGCCAGCTCACCACCGGTCGGGTACACTGAAGCTTTCTTT.

Remarks on this clone: The sample contains more than one DNA sequence encoding this CDR3. The chain carries TRBV5-1 and TRBJ1-1; D gene ambiguous. This CDR3 is 13 amino acids long. The V gene's germline CDR1 is SGHRS and CDR2 YFSETQ. V shed 2 bases and J shed 1 base, with 6 bases lying between them. CDR3 sequence reads: CASSFRQNTEAFF. DNA for the CDR3: TGCGCCAGCAGCTTTAGGCAGAACACTGAAGCTTTCTTT.

A few counts support this clone. The genes are TRBV2 and TRBJ2-7; D ambiguous. The CDR3 length is 11 residues. V lost 7 bases, J lost 0 bases, and 4 bases lay in between. Germline V gene data show CDR1 as SNHLY and CDR2 as FYNNEI. The CDR3: CASIGSYEQYF. Here the CDR3 DNA reads TGTGCCAGCATCGGCTCCTACGAGCAGTACTTC.

This clone was seen a single time. The rearrangement links TRBV7-2 to TRBJ1-3, with D unclear. Germline V gene sequence: CDR1 SGHTA, CDR2 FQGNSA. Trimming took 8 bases from V and 3 from J, leaving 17 bases between them. The CDR3 covers 15 residues. CDR3 bases: TGTGCCAGCTCACTACTCCCGGGCTTTGGAAACACCATATATTTT. It is translated as CASSLLPGFGNTIYF.

The chain joins TRBV7-8 to TRBJ2-7, with D maybe TRBD2 (7 bases). CDR1 SGHVS and CDR2 FQNEAQ come from the germline V gene. The germline V and J ends were trimmed by 5 bases and 0 bases, with 14 bases remaining between them. CDR3 length equals 15 residues. CDR3 sequence (DNA): TGTGCCAGCAGCCCGCGGGGGCCGAGCTCCTACGAGCAGTACTTC. It codes for CASSPRGPSSYEQYF.

Only a few counts were recorded for this clone. The V call is TRBV10-1, the J call TRBJ2-1; unclear D gene. CDR3 size: 12 residues. The germline V and J ends were trimmed by 10 bases and 0 bases, with 7 bases remaining between them. CDR1 and CDR2 (germline): WNHNN, SYGVQD (reference sequence). The CDR3 DNA sequence: TGCGCCACTTCTGGCTCCTACAATGAGCAGTTCTTC. Protein: CATSGSYNEQFF.

The rearrangement uses TRBV20-1 and TRBJ2-5, with D uncertain. Per the germline V gene, CDR1 is DFQATT and CDR2 is SNEGSKA (reference sequence). The ends were cut back, 6 bases at V and 2 bases at J, with 4 bases in the middle. CDR3 length: 10 amino acids. CDR3 loop: CSAEQETQYF. Here the CDR3 DNA reads TGCAGTGCGGAGCAAGAGACCCAGTACTTC.

V and J are TRBV2 and TRBJ2-7; no firm D call. CDR3 size: 13 residues. Trimming removed 2 bases at V and 8 bases at J, with 13 bases between. From germline, CDR1 is SNHLY and CDR2 FYNNEI. The CDR3 protein is CASSEFPEVKQYF. The CDR3 bases are TGTGCCAGCAGTGAATTTCCCGAGGTCAAGCAGTACTTC.

This chain connects TRBV6-1 to TRBJ1-5; D is undetermined. Trimming took off 1 base at V and 5 bases at J, with 6 bases between the two ends. CDR1 is MNHNS and CDR2 is SASEGT in the germline V gene. CDR3 length: 13 amino acids. The CDR3 loop reads CASSEVLDQPQHF. The CDR3 DNA follows: TGTGCCAGCAGTGAAGTTCTCGATCAGCCCCAGCATTTT.

V and J are TRBV19 and TRBJ2-1; no reliable D call. The CDR3 is 16 amino acids. The V gene's germline CDR1 is LNHDA and CDR2 SQIVND (reference sequence). V lost 7 bases and J lost 5, with 21 bases in between. The CDR3 DNA is TGTGCCAGTACCCCGGCGGCTGGCCCGGGCCACAATGAGCAGTTCTTC. Translated: CASTPAAGPGHNEQFF.

The genes are TRBV6-1 and TRBJ1-1, with D tentatively TRBD1 (5 bases). The germline CDR1 and CDR2 sequences are MNHNS and SASEGT. V gave up 2 bases and J gave up 4 bases, with 11 bases separating them. The CDR3 runs 14 residues. The CDR3 loop is CASSENAGTTEAFF. The DNA of the CDR3 is TGTGCCAGCAGTGAAAACGCAGGGACCACTGAAGCTTTCTTT.

The rearrangement links TRBV20-1 to TRBJ2-7, with TRBD1 as a possible D gene (6 bases). V was cut by 2 bases and J by 5 bases, with 7 bases left in between. CDR3 length equals 11 residues. The germline V gene encodes CDR1 DFQATT and CDR2 SNEGSKA (reference sequence). Here the CDR3 reads CSARRTDEQYF. The CDR3 DNA sequence: TGCAGTGCTAGACGGACAGACGAGCAGTACTTC.

The V call is TRBV27, the J call TRBJ2-7; no definite D call. This CDR3 contains 16 residues. The ends were cut back, 6 bases at V and 0 bases at J, with 18 bases in the middle. The V gene's germline CDR1 is MNHEY and CDR2 SMNVEV (reference sequence). This CDR3 is CASSPLVLAISYEQYF. CDR3 coding DNA: TGTGCCAGCAGCCCCCTGGTGCTGGCTATCTCCTACGAGCAGTACTTC.

The chain recombines TRBV20-1 with TRBJ2-5; TRBD2 agrees at 7 bases. Trimming took 3 bases from V and 5 from J; bases not matched to a gene: 12. The CDR3 totals 15 residues. Looked up from germline, CDR1 is DFQATT and CDR2 is SNEGSKA (reference sequence). CDR3 DNA sequence: TGCAGTGCTAGTACGCGGGGGTACCGGGGGGAGACCCAGTACTTC. Translated: CSASTRGYRGETQYF.

This sequence joins TRBV6-5 and TRBJ1-4; D call uncertain. V shed 7 bases and J shed 4 bases, with 10 bases lying between them. The CDR3 runs to 13 residues. From germline, CDR1 is MNHEY and CDR2 SVGAGI. DNA of the CDR3: TGTGCCAGCAAGCAGGCCCATAATGAAAAACTGTTTTTT. Encoded protein: CASKQAHNEKLFF.

The chain joins TRBV7-9 to TRBJ2-5; D ambiguous. V was cut by 5 bases and J by 5 bases, with 15 bases left in between. The CDR3 is 14 residues long. Looked up from germline, CDR1 is SEHNR and CDR2 is FQNEAQ (reference sequence). The CDR3 protein is CASSLSMGVETQYF. CDR3 DNA sequence: TGTGCCAGCAGCCTCTCCATGGGTGTGGAGACCCAGTACTTC.

The gene calls are TRBV7-2 and TRBJ1-2, with TRBD1 identical over 8 bases. Germline V gene lookup returns CDR1 SGHTA and CDR2 FQGNSA. V gave up 4 bases and J gave up 4 bases; unmatched junction bases: 8. This CDR3 comprises 15 residues. DNA of the CDR3: TGTGCCAGCAGCTCCCACAGGGGGACCGGCTATGGCTACACCTTC. Translating gives CASSSHRGTGYGYTF. Complete variable domain (other parts from reference TRBV7-2 and TRBJ1-2): GAGVSQSPSNKVTEKGKDVELRCDPISGHTALYWYRQSLGQGLEFLIYFQGNSAPDKSGLPSDRFSAERTGGSVSTLTIQRTQQEDSAVYLCASSSHRGTGYGYTFGSGTRLTVV.

J is TRBJ1-2 and V is TRBV7-9; D not certain. The CDR3 contains 14 residues. Germline V gene sequence: CDR1 SEHNR, CDR2 FQNEAQ (reference sequence). Trimming shortened V by 1 base and J by 6 bases, and 12 bases separated the two germline ends. The CDR3 sequence is CASSLGSPDDGYTF. In DNA form, the CDR3 reads TGTGCCAGCAGCTTAGGCTCACCGGACGATGGCTACACCTTC.

This chain joins TRBV30 and TRBJ2-2; tentatively, D is TRBD2 (5 bases). CDR3 length equals 14 residues. Germline CDR1 and CDR2: GTSNPN and SVGIG (reference sequence). V was pared by 4 bases and J by 5 bases, with 14 bases between. Written as DNA, the CDR3 is TGTGCCTGGATCCCCGGGGTTGAGACCGGGGAGCTGTTTTTT. As protein: CAWIPGVETGELFF. The entire variable domain, with the rest obtained from reference TRBV30 and TRBJ2-2, is as follows: SQTIHQWPATLVQPVGSPLSLECTVEGTSNPNLYWYRQAAGRGLQLLFYSVGIGQISSEVPQNLSASRPQDRQFILSSKKLLLSDSGFYLCAWIPGVETGELFFGEGSRLTVL.

This clone was recorded only once. The rearrangement links TRBV9 to TRBJ2-5; tentatively, D is TRBD1 or TRBD2 (6 bases each). CDR3 length: 14 amino acids. V was trimmed by 0 bases and J by 5 bases, leaving 11 bases between them. CDR1 is SGDLS and CDR2 is YYNGEE in the germline V gene. The CDR3: CASSVEGGRETQYF. The CDR3, as DNA: TGTGCCAGCAGCGTAGAGGGGGGCAGGGAGACCCAGTACTTC.

The chain carries TRBV28 and TRBJ1-5, with D possibly being TRBD1 (6 bases). Germline CDR1 is MDHEN and CDR2 is SYDVKM. Between the trimmed V and J ends, which lost 6 bases and 6 bases, there was a span of 15 bases. The CDR3 extends over 14 amino acids. Here the CDR3 DNA reads TGTGCCAGCAGCGCCCCGGGGGGGCTTCAGCCCCAGCATTTT. Translated: CASSAPGGLQPQHF.

The V gene is TRBV13, the J gene TRBJ1-4; the match to TRBD1 covers 9 bases. The CDR3 covers 14 residues. V was clipped by 5 bases and J by 7 bases; unmatched bases: 5. In germline, CDR1 is PRHDT, CDR2 FYEKMQ (reference sequence). CDR3 coding DNA: TGTGCCAGCAGCCAGAGGACAGGGGCTGAAAAACTGTTTTTT. It codes for CASSQRTGAEKLFF.